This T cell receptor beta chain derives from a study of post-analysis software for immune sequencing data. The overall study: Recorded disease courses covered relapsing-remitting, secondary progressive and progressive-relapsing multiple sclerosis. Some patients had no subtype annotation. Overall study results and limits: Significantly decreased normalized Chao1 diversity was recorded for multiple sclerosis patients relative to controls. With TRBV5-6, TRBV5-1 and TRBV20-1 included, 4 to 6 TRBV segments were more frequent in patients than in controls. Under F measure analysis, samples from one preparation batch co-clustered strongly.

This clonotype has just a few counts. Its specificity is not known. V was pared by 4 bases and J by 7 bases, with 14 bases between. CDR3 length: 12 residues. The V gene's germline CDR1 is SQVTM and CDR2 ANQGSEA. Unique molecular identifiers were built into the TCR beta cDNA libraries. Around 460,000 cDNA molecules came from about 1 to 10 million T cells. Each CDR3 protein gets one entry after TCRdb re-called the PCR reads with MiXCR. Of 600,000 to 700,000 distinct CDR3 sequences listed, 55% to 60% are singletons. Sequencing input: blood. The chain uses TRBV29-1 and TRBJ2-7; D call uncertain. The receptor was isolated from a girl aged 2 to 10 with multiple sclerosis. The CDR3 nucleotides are TGCAGCGTTGGGTTCCGGGTCGGGGAGCAGTACTTC. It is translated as CSVGFRVGEQYF.